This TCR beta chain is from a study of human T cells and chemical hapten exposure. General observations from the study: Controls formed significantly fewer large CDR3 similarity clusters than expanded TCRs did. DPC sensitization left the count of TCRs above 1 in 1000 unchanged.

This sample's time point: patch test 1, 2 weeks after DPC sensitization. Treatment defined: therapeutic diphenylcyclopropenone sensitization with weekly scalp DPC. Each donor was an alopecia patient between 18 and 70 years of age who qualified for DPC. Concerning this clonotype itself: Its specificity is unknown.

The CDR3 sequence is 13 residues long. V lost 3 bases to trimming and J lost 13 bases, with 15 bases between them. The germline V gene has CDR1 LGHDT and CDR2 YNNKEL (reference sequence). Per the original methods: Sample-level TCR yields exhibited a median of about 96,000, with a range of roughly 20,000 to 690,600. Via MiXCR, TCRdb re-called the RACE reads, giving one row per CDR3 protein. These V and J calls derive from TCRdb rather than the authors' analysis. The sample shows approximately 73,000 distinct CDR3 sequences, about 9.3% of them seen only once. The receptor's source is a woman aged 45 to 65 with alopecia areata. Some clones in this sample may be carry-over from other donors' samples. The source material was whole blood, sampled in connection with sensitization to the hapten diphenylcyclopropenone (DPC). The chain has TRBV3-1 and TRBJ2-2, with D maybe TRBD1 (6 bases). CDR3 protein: CASSQAQGQVLFF. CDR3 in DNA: TGTGCCAGCAGCCAGGCCCAGGGGCAAGTGCTGTTTTTT.